These 18 T cell receptor beta chains came from one sample sequenced in a study of T cells in Graves' hyperthyroidism and ophthalmopathy. There were TCR beta CDR3 regions amplified from RNA transcripts. HTBI primers drove first-round RT-PCR of the TCR CDR3. TCRdb re-analysed the multiplex PCR reads in MiXCR, keeping a single row per CDR3 protein. The data show some 370,000 distinct CDR3 sequences, over 11% seen once. Sequencing was carried out using blood. The receptors were gathered from a man aged 45-65 years with Graves' ophthalmopathy.

The sample holds a few counts of this clonotype. The chain has TRBV29-1 and TRBJ2-7; TRBD1 matches 7 bases. The germline CDR1 and CDR2 sequences are SQVTM and ANQGSEA. V lost 6 bases and J lost 7; bases outside the gene matches: 9. The CDR3 consists of 12 residues. CDR3 in amino acids: CSVRQGGREQYF. The CDR3 region has the DNA TGCAGCGTCCGACAGGGCGGTCGGGAGCAGTACTTC.

The table lists this clonotype with many counts. The chain links TRBV28 to TRBJ2-3, with D possibly being TRBD1 or TRBD2 (6 bases each). Between the trimmed V and J ends, which lost 6 bases and 3 bases, there was a span of 16 bases. This CDR3 spans 15 amino acids. The germline V gene has CDR1 MDHEN and CDR2 SYDVKM. Here the CDR3 reads CASRIGGGRTDTQYF. CDR3 nucleotide sequence: TGTGCCAGCAGGATCGGAGGGGGGCGAACAGATACGCAGTATTTT.

A note on this clonotype: This clone may be a read error of a much larger clone one base away. The chain joins TRBV2 to TRBJ2-7, with D perhaps TRBD2 (5 bases). CDR3 length: 13 amino acids. V was clipped by 7 bases and J by 7 bases, with 17 bases between them. CDR1 and CDR2 (germline): SNHLY, FYNNEI. CDR3 residues: CASNPPGNLEQYF. The CDR3 coding sequence is TGTGCCAGCAACCCGCCGGGAAATTTGGAGCAGTACTTC.

This clonotype has at least ten counts. This chain uses TRBV7-9 with TRBJ2-1; 9 bases match TRBD1. V shed 5 bases and J 8 bases; nucleotides not matched to a gene: 4. Germline V gene sequence: CDR1 SEHNR, CDR2 FQNEAQ (reference sequence). This CDR3 comprises 13 residues. The CDR3 loop reads CASSQNRGHEQFF. The CDR3 DNA follows: TGTGCCAGCAGCCAAAACAGGGGGCATGAGCAGTTCTTC.

This clonotype was counted a few times. V usage is TRBV28 and J usage is TRBJ2-3, with 7 bases identical to TRBD1. The CDR3 has 15 amino acids. From germline, CDR1 is MDHEN and CDR2 SYDVKM. Losses at the gene ends were 3 bases for V and 4 bases for J; bases not matched to a gene: 7. The CDR3 DNA is TGTGCCAGCAGTTTGGGGCACAGGGGCGCAGATACGCAGTATTTT. This codes for CASSLGHRGADTQYF.

This clonotype has just a few counts. Being one base from a much bigger clone, this may be a read error. The chain couples TRBV20-1 to TRBJ1-2, with D tentatively TRBD1 (6 bases). The CDR3 is made up of 14 amino acids. The germline CDR1 and CDR2 sequences are DFQATT and SNEGSKA (reference sequence). CDR3 loop: CSTRDQGSNYGYTF. The CDR3 bases are TGCAGTACTAGAGATCAGGGGAGTAACTATGGCTACACCTTC.

This clonotype was recorded at least ten times. The chain employs TRBV18 and TRBJ2-5, with D unresolved. Germline V lookup: CDR1 KGHSH, CDR2 LQKENI. The V gene lost 3 bases and the J gene lost 2 bases, with 13 bases spanning the gap. The CDR3 contains 15 residues. CDR3 sequence: CASSPLSARQETQYF. DNA of the CDR3: TGTGCCAGCTCACCCCTTTCAGCGAGACAAGAGACCCAGTACTTC.

This clonotype was recorded at least ten times. The gene calls are TRBV2 and TRBJ2-3, with 11 bases lining up with TRBD1. J lost 1 base, V lost 6 bases, and 9 bases had no gene match. The CDR3 covers 17 residues. Per the germline V gene, CDR1 is SNHLY and CDR2 is FYNNEI. CDR3 amino acids: CASSQDRGLWGTDTQYF. CDR3 bases: TGTGCCAGCAGCCAGGACAGGGGGCTGTGGGGCACAGATACGCAGTATTTT.

This chain connects TRBV5-1 to TRBJ2-1; 7 bases are a match to TRBD1. Germline CDR1 reads SGHRS; CDR2 reads YFSETQ. The CDR3 runs 16 residues. Trimming cost V 2 bases and J 1 base; bases outside gene matches: 6. The CDR3 protein is CASSLDTGQSYNEQFF. The CDR3 DNA is TGCGCCAGCAGCTTAGATACGGGACAGTCCTACAATGAGCAGTTCTTC.

About this clonotype: It is likely a read error, because the conserved phenylalanine at the end of the CDR3 is missing. The rearrangement links TRBV2 to TRBJ2-1; TRBD2 matches at 7 bases. V trimming: 11 bases; J trimming: 6 bases; junction bases outside the gene matches: 16. The CDR3 runs to 15 residues. From germline, CDR1 is SNHLY and CDR2 FYNNEI. The CDR3 DNA reads as TGTGCCGCTTCGCAAGGTGGGGAGGGCCTCAATGAGCAGTTCGTC. Translation gives CAASQGGEGLNEQFV.

This clonotype was seen repeatedly, ten times or more. The chain links TRBV5-1 to TRBJ2-3; tentative D call: TRBD2 (5 bases). The V end lost 4 bases, the J end lost 1 base, and 19 bases lay between the germline ends. The CDR3 totals 17 residues. CDR1 and CDR2 (germline): SGHRS, YFSETQ. CDR3 in amino acids: CASSVGGSGLRTDTQYF. The CDR3, as DNA: TGCGCCAGCAGCGTAGGTGGGAGCGGCTTACGCACAGATACGCAGTATTTT.

This clonotype has more than one count but fewer than ten. The rearrangement uses TRBV5-8 and TRBJ1-4; D unclear. The CDR3 spans 17 residues. With 6 bases removed from V and 5 bases from J, the gap between germline ends came to 23 bases. CDR1 and CDR2 (germline): SGHTS, YDEGEE. DNA for the CDR3: TGTGCCAGCATCCTCTGGTTGGGGTCCTCTCCAAATGAAAAACTGTTTTTT. Translation: CASILWLGSSPNEKLFF. Based on the CDR3 plus reference TRBV5-8 and TRBJ1-4, the full variable domain is EAGVTQSPTHLIKTRGQQATLRCSPISGHTSVYWYQQALGLGLQFLLWYDEGEERNRGNFPPRFSGRQFPNYSSELNVNALELEDSALYLCASILWLGSSPNEKLFFGSGTQLSVL.

This clonotype was counted at least ten times. The J gene is TRBJ2-1, the V gene TRBV5-1; D uncertain. The V and J ends lost 4 bases and 0 bases respectively, with 14 bases between them. The germline V gene has CDR1 SGHRS and CDR2 YFSETQ. The CDR3 runs 16 residues. The CDR3 nucleotides read TGCGCCAGCAGCCCCGACGTAAAGAGCTCCTACAATGAGCAGTTCTTC. Protein product: CASSPDVKSSYNEQFF.

This clonotype was observed a handful of times. This chain joins TRBV12-3 or TRBV12-4 and TRBJ2-1; 9 positions agree with TRBD2. The CDR3 length is 16 residues. The trim removed 3 bases at V and 7 bases at J, leaving 10 bases unmatched. In DNA, the CDR3 is TGTGCCAGCAGTTTCGCCCCTAGCGGGATAGGTAATGAGCAGTTCTTC. This sequence encodes CASSFAPSGIGNEQFF.

This sequence joins TRBV29-1 and TRBJ2-3; TRBD2 matches at 7 bases. There are 14 residues in the CDR3. V shed 4 bases, J shed 1 base, and the junction held 5 bases outside the gene matches. Germline V gives CDR1 SQVTM, CDR2 ANQGSEA. CDR3 residues: CSVALLAGTDTQYF. CDR3 nucleotide sequence: TGCAGCGTTGCCCTCCTAGCGGGCACAGATACGCAGTATTTT.

CDR3 loop: CASSFSRLAGGPGHNEQFF. CDR3 DNA: TGTGCCAGCAGTTTCAGCAGACTAGCGGGAGGGCCAGGACACAATGAGCAGTTCTTC. The chain carries TRBV28 and TRBJ2-1; TRBD2 agrees at 14 bases. The V and J ends lost 3 bases and 5 bases, in that order; junction bases with no gene match: 12. The CDR3 is 19 residues long. CDR1 and CDR2 from the germline V gene are MDHEN and SYDVKM. The complete variable domain, with remaining parts taken from reference TRBV28 and TRBJ2-1, reads DVKVTQSSRYLVKRTGEKVFLECVQDMDHENMFWYRQDPGLGLRLIYFSYDVKMKEKGDIPEGYSVSREKKERFSLILESASTNQTSMYLCASSFSRLAGGPGHNEQFFGPGTRLTVL.

This clonotype was detected only a few times. This chain links TRBV7-2 with TRBJ2-1; a weak D match, TRBD2 (6 bases). The CDR3 runs to 13 residues. V lost 7 bases and J lost 4, with 11 bases in between. Germline CDR1 is SGHTA and CDR2 is FQGNSA. The CDR3 nucleotides are TGTGCCAGCACGCAACGGGGGTACAATGAGCAGTTCTTC. Translated, it gives CASTQRGYNEQFF.

This clonotype was recorded a few times. The genes are TRBV6-1 and TRBJ2-1; 11 bases fit TRBD2. The CDR3 has 15 residues. Germline V gene lookup returns CDR1 MNHNS and CDR2 SASEGT. Unmatched junction bases numbered 6, after V lost 7 bases and J lost 4 bases. The CDR3 spells CASTKTSGAYNEQFF. In DNA, the CDR3 is TGTGCCAGCACCAAGACTAGCGGGGCTTACAATGAGCAGTTCTTC.